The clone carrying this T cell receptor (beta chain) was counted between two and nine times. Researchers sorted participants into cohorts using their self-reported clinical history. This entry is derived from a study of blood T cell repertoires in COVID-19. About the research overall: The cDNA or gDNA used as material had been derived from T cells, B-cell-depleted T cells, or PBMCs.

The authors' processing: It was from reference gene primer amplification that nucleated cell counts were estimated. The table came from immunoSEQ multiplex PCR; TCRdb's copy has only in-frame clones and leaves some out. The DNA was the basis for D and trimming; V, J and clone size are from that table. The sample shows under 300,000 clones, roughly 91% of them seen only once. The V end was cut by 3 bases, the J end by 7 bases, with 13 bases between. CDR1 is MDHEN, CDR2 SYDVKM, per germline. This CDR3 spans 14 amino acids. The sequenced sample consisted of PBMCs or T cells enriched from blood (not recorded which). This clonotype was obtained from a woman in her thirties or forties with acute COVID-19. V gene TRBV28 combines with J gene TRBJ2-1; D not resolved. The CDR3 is CASSFSPGQNEQFF. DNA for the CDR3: TGTGCCAGCAGTTTTAGCCCCGGTCAGAATGAGCAGTTCTTC.